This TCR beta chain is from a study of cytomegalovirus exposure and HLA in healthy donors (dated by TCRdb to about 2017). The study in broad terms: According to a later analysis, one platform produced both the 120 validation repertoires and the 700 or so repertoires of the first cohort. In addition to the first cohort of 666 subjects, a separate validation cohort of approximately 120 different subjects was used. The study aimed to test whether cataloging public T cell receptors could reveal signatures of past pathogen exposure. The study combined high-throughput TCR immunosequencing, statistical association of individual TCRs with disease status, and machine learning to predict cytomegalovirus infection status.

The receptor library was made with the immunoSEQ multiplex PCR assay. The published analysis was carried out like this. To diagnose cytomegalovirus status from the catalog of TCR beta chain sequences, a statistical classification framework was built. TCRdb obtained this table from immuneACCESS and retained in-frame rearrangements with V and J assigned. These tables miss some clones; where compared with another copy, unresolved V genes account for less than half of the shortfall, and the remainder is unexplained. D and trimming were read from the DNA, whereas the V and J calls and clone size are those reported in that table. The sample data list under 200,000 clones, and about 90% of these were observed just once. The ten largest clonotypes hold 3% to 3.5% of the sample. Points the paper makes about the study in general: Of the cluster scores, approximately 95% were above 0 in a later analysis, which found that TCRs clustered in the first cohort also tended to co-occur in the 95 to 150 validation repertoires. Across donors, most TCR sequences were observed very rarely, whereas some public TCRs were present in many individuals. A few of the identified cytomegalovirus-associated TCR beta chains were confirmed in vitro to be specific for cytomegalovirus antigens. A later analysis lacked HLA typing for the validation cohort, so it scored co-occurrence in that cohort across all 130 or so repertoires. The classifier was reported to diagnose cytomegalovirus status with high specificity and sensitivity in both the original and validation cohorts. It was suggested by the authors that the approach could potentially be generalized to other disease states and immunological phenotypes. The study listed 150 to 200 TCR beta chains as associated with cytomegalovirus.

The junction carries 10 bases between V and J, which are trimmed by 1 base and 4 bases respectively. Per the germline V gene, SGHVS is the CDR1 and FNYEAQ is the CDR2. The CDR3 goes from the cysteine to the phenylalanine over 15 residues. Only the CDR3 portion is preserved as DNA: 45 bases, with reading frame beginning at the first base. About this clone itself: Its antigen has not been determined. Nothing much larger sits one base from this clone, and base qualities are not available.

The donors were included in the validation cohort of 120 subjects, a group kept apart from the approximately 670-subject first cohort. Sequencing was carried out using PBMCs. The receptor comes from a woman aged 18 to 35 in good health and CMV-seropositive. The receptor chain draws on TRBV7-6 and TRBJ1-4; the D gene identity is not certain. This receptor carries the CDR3 CASSLEVGYNEKLFF. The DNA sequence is TGTGCCAGCAGCTTAGAAGTCGGGTATAATGAAAAACTGTTTTTT.